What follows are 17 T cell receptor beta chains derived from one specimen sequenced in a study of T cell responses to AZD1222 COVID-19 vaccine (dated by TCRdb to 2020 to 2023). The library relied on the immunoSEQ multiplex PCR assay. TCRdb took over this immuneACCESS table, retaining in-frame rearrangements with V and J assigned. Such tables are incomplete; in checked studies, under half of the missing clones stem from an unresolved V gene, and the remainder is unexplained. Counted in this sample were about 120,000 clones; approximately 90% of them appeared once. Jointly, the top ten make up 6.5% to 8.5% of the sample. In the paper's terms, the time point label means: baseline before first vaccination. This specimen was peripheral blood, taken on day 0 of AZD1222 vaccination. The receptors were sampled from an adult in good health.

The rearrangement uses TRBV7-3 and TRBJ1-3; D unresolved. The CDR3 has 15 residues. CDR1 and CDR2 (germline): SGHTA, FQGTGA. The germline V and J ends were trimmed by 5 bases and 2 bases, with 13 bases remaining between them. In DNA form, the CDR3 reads TGTGCCAGCAGCCCCCATCCTGGGGCTGGAAACACCATATATTTT. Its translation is CASSPHPGAGNTIYF.

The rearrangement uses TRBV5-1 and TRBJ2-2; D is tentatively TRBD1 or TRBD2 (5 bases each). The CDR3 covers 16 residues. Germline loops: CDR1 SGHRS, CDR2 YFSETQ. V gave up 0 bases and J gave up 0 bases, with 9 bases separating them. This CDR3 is CASSLAGTTNTGELFF. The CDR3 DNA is TGCGCCAGCAGCTTGGCGGGGACCACGAACACCGGGGAGCTGTTTTTT.

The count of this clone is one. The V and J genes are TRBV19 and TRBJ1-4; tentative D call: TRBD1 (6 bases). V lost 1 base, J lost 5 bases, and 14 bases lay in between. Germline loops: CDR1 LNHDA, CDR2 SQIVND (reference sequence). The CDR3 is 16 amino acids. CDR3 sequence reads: CASSIVGGLSNEKLFF. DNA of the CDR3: TGTGCCAGTAGTATAGTCGGGGGCCTATCAAATGAAAAACTGTTTTTT.

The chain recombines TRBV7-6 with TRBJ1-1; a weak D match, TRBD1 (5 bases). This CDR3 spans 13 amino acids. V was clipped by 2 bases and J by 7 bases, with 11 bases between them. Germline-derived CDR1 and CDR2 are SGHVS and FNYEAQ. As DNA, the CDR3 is TGTGCCAGCAGCTTACTCAGGGAAATTGAAGCTTTCTTT. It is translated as CASSLLREIEAFF.

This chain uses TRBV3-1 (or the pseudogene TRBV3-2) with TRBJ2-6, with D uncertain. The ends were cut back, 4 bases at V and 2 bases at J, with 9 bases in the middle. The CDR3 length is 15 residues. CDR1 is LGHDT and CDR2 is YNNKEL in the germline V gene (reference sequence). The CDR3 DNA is TGTGCCAGCAGCCCTACCCTTGCTGGGGCCAACGTCCTGACTTTC. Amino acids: CASSPTLAGANVLTF.

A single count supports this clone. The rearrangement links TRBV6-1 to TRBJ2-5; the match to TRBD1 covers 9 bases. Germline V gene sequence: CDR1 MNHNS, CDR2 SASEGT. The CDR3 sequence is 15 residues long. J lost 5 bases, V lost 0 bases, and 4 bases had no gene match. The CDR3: CASSEATGGGETQYF. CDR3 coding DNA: TGTGCCAGCAGTGAAGCGACAGGGGGTGGTGAGACCCAGTACTTC.

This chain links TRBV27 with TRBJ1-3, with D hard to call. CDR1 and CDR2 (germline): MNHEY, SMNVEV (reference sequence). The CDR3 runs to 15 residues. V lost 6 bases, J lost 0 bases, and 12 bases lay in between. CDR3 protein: CASRPEFPSGNTIYF. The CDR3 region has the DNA TGTGCCAGCAGGCCGGAGTTCCCCTCTGGAAACACCATATATTTT.

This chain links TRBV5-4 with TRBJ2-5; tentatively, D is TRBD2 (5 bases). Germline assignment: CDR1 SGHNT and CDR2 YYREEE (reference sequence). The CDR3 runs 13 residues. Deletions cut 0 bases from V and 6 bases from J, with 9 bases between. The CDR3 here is CASSLEPSQTQYF. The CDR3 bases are TGTGCCAGCAGCTTGGAACCTAGCCAGACCCAGTACTTC.

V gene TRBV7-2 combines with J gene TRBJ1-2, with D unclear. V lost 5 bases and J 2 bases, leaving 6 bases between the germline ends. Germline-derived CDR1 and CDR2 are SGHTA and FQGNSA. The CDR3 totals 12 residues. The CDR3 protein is CASSDGNYGYTF. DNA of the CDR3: TGTGCCAGCAGCGACGGGAACTATGGCTACACCTTC.

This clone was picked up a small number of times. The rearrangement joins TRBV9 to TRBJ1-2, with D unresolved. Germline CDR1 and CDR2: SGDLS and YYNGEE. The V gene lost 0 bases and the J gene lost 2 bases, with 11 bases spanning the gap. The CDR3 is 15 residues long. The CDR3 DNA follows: TGTGCCAGCAGCGTAGAGGGTTTCGGGAACTATGGCTACACCTTC. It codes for CASSVEGFGNYGYTF.

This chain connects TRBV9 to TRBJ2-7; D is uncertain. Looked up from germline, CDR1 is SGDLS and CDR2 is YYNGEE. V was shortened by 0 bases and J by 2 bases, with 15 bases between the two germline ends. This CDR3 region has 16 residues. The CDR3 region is CASSVARTVPPYEQYF. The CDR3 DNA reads TGTGCCAGCAGCGTAGCCCGGACGGTTCCCCCCTACGAGCAGTACTTC. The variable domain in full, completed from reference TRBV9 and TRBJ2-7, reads DSGVTQTPKHLITATGQRVTLRCSPRSGDLSVYWYQQSLDQGLQFLIQYYNGEERAKGNILERFSAQQFPDLHSELNLSSLELGDSALYFCASSVARTVPPYEQYFGPGTRLTVT.

The CDR3 here is CASSSLAGAYTGELFF. In DNA, the CDR3 is TGTGCCAGCAGTTCCCTAGCGGGGGCCTACACCGGGGAGCTGTTTTTT. The chain is built from TRBV27 and TRBJ2-2, with 10 bases lining up with TRBD2. J gave up 3 bases and V 4 bases, and 5 bases lay outside the gene matches. Germline V CDR1 and CDR2: MNHEY, SMNVEV (reference sequence). This CDR3 contains 16 residues.

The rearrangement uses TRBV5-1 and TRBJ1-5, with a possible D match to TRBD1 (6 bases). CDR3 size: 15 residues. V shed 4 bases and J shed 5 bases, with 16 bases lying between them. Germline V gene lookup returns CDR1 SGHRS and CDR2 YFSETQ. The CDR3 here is CASSLGQSRYQPQHF. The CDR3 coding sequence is TGCGCCAGCAGCCTAGGACAGTCTAGGTATCAGCCCCAGCATTTT.

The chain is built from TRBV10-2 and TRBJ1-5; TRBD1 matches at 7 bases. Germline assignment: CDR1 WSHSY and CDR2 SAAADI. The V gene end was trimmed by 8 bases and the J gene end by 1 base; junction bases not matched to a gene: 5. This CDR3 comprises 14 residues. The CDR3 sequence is CASADRASNQPQHF. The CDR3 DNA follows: TGCGCCAGCGCCGACAGGGCCAGCAATCAGCCCCAGCATTTT.

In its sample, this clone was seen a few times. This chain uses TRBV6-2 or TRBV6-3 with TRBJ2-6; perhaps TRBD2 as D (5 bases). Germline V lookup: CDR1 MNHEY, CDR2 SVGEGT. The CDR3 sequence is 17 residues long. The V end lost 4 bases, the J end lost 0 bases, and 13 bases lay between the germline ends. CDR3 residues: CASSLAYSASGANVLTF. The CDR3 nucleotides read TGTGCCAGCAGTTTGGCCTATAGCGCCTCTGGGGCCAACGTCCTGACTTTC.

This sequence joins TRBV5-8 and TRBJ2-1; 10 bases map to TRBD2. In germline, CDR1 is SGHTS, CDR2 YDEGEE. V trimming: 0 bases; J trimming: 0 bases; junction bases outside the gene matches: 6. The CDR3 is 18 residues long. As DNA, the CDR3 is TGTGCCAGCAGCTTGGTGGTGGCTAGCGGGGGCTCCTACAATGAGCAGTTCTTC. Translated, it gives CASSLVVASGGSYNEQFF.

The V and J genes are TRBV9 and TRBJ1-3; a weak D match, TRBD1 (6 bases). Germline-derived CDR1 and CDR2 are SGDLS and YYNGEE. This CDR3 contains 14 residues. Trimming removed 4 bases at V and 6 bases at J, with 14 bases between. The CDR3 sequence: CASSPRGGLNTIYF. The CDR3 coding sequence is TGTGCCAGCAGCCCGAGGGGGGGGCTAAACACCATATATTTT.